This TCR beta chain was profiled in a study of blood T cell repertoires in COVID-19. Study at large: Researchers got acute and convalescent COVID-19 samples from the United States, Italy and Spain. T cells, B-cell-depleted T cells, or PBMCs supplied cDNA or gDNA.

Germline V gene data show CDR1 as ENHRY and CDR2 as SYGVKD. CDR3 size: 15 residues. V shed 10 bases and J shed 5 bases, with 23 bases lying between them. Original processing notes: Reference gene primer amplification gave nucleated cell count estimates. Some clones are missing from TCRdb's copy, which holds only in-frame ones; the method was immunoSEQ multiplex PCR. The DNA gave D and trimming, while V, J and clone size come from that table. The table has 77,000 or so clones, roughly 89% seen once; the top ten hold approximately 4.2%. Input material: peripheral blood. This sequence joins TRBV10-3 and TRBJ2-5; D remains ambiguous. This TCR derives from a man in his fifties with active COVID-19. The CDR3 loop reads CATSRVVLAEETQYF. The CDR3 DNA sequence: TGTGCCACAAGTCGGGTAGTGTTAGCAGAGGAGACCCAGTACTTC.